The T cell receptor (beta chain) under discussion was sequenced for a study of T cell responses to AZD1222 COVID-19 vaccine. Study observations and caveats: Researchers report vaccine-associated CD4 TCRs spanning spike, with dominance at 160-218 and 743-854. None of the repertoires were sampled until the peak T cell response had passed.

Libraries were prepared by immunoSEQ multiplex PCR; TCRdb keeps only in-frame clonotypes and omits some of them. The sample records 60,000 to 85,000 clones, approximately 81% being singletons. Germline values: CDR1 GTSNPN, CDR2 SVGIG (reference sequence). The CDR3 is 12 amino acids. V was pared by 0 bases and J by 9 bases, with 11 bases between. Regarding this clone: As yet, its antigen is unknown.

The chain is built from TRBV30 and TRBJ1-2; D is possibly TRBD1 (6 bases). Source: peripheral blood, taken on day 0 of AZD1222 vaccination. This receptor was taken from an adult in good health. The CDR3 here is CAWSVRGSSYTF. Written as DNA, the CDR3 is TGTGCCTGGAGTGTAAGGGGGTCTAGCTACACCTTC.